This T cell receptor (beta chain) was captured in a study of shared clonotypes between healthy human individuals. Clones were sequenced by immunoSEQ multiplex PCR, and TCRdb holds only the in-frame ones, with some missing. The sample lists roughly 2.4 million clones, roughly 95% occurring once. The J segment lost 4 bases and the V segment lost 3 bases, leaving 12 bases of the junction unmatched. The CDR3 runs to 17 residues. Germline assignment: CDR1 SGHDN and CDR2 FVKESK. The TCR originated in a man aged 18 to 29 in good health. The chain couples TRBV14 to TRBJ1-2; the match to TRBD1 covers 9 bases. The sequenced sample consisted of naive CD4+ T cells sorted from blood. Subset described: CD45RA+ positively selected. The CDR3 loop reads CASSHPNPGQGGYGYTF. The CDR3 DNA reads TGTGCCAGCAGCCATCCGAACCCGGGACAGGGAGGCTATGGCTACACCTTC.